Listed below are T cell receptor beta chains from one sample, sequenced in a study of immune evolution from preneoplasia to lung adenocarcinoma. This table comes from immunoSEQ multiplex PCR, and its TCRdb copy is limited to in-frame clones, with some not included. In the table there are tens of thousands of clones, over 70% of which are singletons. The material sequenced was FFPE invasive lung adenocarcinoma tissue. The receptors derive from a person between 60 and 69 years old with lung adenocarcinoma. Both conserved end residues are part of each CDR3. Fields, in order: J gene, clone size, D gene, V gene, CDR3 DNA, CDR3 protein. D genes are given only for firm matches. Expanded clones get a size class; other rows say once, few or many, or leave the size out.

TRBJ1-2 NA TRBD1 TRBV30 TGTGTCTGGACCCTTCAATGGGGACAGGGAGCTAACTATGGCTACACCTTC CVWTLQWGQGANYGYTF
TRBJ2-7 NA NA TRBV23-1 TGCGCCAGCCCGGATCCCTACGAGCAGTACTTC CASPDPYEQYF
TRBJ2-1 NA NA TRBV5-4 TGTGCCAGCAGCCACCAGGGGTACAATGAGCAGTTCTTC CASSHQGYNEQFF
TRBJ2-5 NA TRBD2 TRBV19 TGTGCCAGTAGTATAGGCCTAGCGGGAGGGGGAGAGACCCAGTACTTC CASSIGLAGGGETQYF
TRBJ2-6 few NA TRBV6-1 TGTGCCAGCAGTGACAGGGGATCTGGGGCCAACGTCCTGACTTTC CASSDRGSGANVLTF
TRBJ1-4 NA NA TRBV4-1 TGCGCCAGCAGCCAGGTTGCGGGATATAATGAAAAACTGTTTTTT CASSQVAGYNEKLFF
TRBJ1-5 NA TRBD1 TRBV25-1 TGTGCCAGCAGTACCTCCCTCGGGACAGGGCGGTGTCAGCTCCAGCATTTT CASSTSLGTGRCQLQHF
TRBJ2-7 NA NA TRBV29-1 TGCAGCGCTAAAACCGGGACCGGTTCCTCCTACGAGCAGTACTTC CSAKTGTGSSYEQYF
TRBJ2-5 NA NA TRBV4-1 TGCGCCAGCAGCCAAGGGGGGAGATGGGCCCAGTACTTC CASSQGGRWAQYF
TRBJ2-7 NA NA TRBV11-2 TGTGCCAGCAGCCAGCGGCCCCTCGAGCAGTACTTC CASSQRPLEQYF
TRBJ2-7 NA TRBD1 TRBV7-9 TGTGCCAGCAGCTTAGGACAGGGGGTTGGTGGCGAGCAGTACTTC CASSLGQGVGGEQYF
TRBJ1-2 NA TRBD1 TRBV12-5 TGTGCTAGTGGTTTTTTTGCGGCCAACTTGGACGACAGGGGGTTTGGCTACACCTTC CASGFFAANLDDRGFGYTF
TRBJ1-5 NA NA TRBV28 TGTGCCAGCACCAAAGGACGGTACAATCAGCCCCAGCATTTT CASTKGRYNQPQHF
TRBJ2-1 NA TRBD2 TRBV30 TGTGCCTGGAGGTCCGGGAGGGCCCCCTCCTACAATGAGCAGTTCTTC CAWRSGRAPSYNEQFF
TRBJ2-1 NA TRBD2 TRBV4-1 TGCGCCAGCAGCCCCCAGGGACTAGCGGGAAGGCAACCTACACGCAATGAGCAGTTCTTC CASSPQGLAGRQPTRNEQFF
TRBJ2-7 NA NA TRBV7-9 TGTGCCAGCAGCTTAGGGGACGGGGAATACTACGAGCAGTACTTC CASSLGDGEYYEQYF
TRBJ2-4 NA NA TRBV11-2 TGTGCCAGCAGCAGGTCCTCCACCAAAAACATTCAGTACTTC CASSRSSTKNIQYF
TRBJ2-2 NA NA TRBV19 TGTGCCAGTAGTCCCGGGAGCCACACCGGGGAGCTGTTTTTT CASSPGSHTGELFF
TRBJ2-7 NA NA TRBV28 TGTGCCAGCAGTATGGCCCGCGGCTACGAGCAGTACTTC CASSMARGYEQYF
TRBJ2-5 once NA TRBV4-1 TGCGCCAGCAGCCAAGTGTTGAGGGGTGAGACCCAGTACTTC CASSQVLRGETQYF
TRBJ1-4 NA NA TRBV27 TGTGCCAGCAGTCCCCACCCGGGGGGGGCCGATAATGAAAAACTGTTTTTT CASSPHPGGADNEKLFF
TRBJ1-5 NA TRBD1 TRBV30 TGTGCCTGGGCCGCAGGGGGCGGTTGGCAGCCCCAGCATTTT CAWAAGGGWQPQHF
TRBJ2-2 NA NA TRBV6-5 TGTGCCAGCGGTCGTGGAAGCGCGGGCACCGGGGAGCTGTTTTTT CASGRGSAGTGELFF
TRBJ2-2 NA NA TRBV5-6 TGTGCCAGCAGCTCAACCCGGGAGCTGTTTTTT CASSSTRELFF
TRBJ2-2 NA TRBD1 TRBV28 TGTGCCAGCAGTCCCCCCCCCGGGACAGGGTTGAGCACCGGGGAGCTGTTTTTT CASSPPPGTGLSTGELFF